This T cell receptor beta chain was recovered during a study of blood T cell repertoires in COVID-19. Profiling relied on immunoSEQ multiplex PCR, and the TCRdb table lists in-frame clones only, not all of them. The repertoire includes 150,000 to 200,000 clones, roughly three quarters of them detected once, and over 5% sits in the top ten. This clone came up once. The CDR3 runs to 17 residues. CDR1 is KGHDR, CDR2 SFDVKD, per germline. J lost 0 bases, V lost 5 bases, and 4 bases had no gene match. This chain connects TRBV24-1 to TRBJ2-2; 11 bases line up with TRBD2. Sequenced: peripheral blood. The receptor was derived from a woman between 35 and 50 years old with COVID-19, enrolled during active disease. The CDR3 coding sequence is TGTGCCACCAGTGCTCCTAGCGGGGGGCCGAACACCGGGGAGCTGTTTTTT. Residues: CATSAPSGGPNTGELFF.